The 30 T cell receptor beta chains below all came from one sample that was sequenced in a study of monozygotic twins with inflammatory bowel disease. From the 5' RACE reads, TCRdb lists one entry per CDR3 protein and no DNA. The sample table sets out fewer than 400,000 distinct CDR3 sequences. The sequencing input was blood. The receptors derive from a human donor with ulcerative colitis or Crohn's disease, or a healthy co-twin of an affected twin (not recorded which).

The chain is built from TRBV12-3 or TRBV12-4 and TRBJ2-1; TCRdb's assignment of TRBD2 cannot be checked, as there is no DNA. This CDR3 contains 16 residues. The CDR3 sequence: CASSFSSGLSYNEQFF.

The rearrangement joins TRBV30 to TRBJ1-1; TCRdb proposes TRBD1, but this gene call is untestable without DNA. The CDR3 contains 15 residues. Per germline, CDR1 GTSNPN and CDR2 SVGIG (reference sequence). The CDR3 sequence is CAWKGPGRYLTEAFF.

The rearrangement joins TRBV4-1 to TRBJ1-6; without DNA, the TCRdb call of TRBD1 cannot be checked. This CDR3 spans 15 amino acids. CDR1 is MGHRA, CDR2 YSYEKL, per germline. The CDR3 loop reads CASSEPGQGYSPLHF.

The chain links TRBV12-3 or TRBV12-4 to TRBJ1-1. This CDR3 has 12 amino acids. The CDR3 here is CASSSAPAEAFF.

The V and J genes are TRBV6-2 or TRBV6-3 and TRBJ1-5. CDR3 length: 18 amino acids. CDR1 MNHEY and CDR2 SVGEGT come from the germline V gene. CDR3 loop: CASSYNPGGSRDDQPQHF.

The V and J genes are TRBV7-8 and TRBJ2-2. The CDR3 is 11 residues long. Germline CDR1 reads SGHVS; CDR2 reads FQNEAQ. The CDR3 region is CASRKSGELFF.

V and J are TRBV25-1 and TRBJ2-2; lacking DNA, the TRBD1 call made by TCRdb goes unchecked. The CDR3 totals 15 residues. Germline lookup yields CDR1 MGHDK and CDR2 SYGVNS. CDR3: CASSEYRDVHGELFF.

The chain uses TRBV7-9 and TRBJ2-7. Per the germline V gene, CDR1 is SEHNR and CDR2 is FQNEAQ (reference sequence). This CDR3 spans 12 amino acids. This CDR3 reads CATAGSSYEQYF.

The chain carries TRBV20-1 and TRBJ2-1; TCRdb gives TRBD2 as the D gene, but with no DNA this cannot be confirmed. Per germline, CDR1 DFQATT and CDR2 SNEGSKA (reference sequence). The CDR3 runs to 14 residues. The chain's CDR3 is CSALWTSVFDEQFF.

V and J are TRBV15 and TRBJ1-2; checking the TCRdb D call of TRBD1 is not possible without DNA. Germline V CDR1 and CDR2: LNHNV, YYDKDF (reference sequence). This CDR3 is 20 amino acids long. CDR3 loop: CATSRARDRGRGLNKDGYTF.

The chain carries TRBV3-1 and TRBJ2-7; TCRdb's D call of TRBD2 is untestable without DNA. This CDR3 region has 17 residues. CDR1 LGHDT and CDR2 YNNKEL come from the germline V gene (reference sequence). The CDR3 protein is CASSLKGASGTPYEQYF.

V is TRBV30 and J is TRBJ2-7; the D gene TCRdb calls, TRBD2, cannot be checked with no DNA. The germline gives CDR1 GTSNPN, CDR2 SVGIG (reference sequence). CDR3 size: 14 residues. This CDR3 is CAWTRLAGEYEQYF.

This rearrangement joins TRBV5-1 to TRBJ1-1. The germline V gene has CDR1 SGHRS and CDR2 YFSETQ. The CDR3 loop spans 13 amino acids. CDR3 sequence: CASSLGQITEAFF.

The chain recombines TRBV6-1 with TRBJ2-1; absent DNA, TCRdb's TRBD2 call cannot be checked. The CDR3 consists of 15 residues. Per germline, CDR1 MNHNS and CDR2 SASEGT. CDR3 sequence reads: CASTLGTSGNNEQFF.

This chain links TRBV4-3 with TRBJ2-7. The CDR3 has 15 residues. Germline-derived CDR1 and CDR2 are LGHNA and YSLEER. The chain's CDR3 is CASSQVLGPSYEQYF.

The chain couples TRBV3-1 to TRBJ2-5; TCRdb's D gene call, TRBD2, goes unchecked for lack of DNA. There are 18 residues in the CDR3. Looked up from germline, CDR1 is LGHDT and CDR2 is YNNKEL (reference sequence). The CDR3: CASSQAGTSGRGYETQYF.

V and J are TRBV19 and TRBJ2-5. This CDR3 spans 13 amino acids. Germline V lookup: CDR1 LNHDA, CDR2 SQIVND (reference sequence). The CDR3 here is CASSTTGQETQYF.

This sequence joins TRBV4-1 and TRBJ2-2; TCRdb returns TRBD1, unconfirmable since there is no DNA. From germline, CDR1 is MGHRA and CDR2 YSYEKL. There are 16 residues in the CDR3. The CDR3 sequence is CASSQSRGQNTGELFF.

The chain joins TRBV5-1 to TRBJ1-5; lacking DNA, the TRBD1 call made by TCRdb goes unchecked. Germline V lookup: CDR1 SGHRS, CDR2 YFSETQ. CDR3 length equals 15 residues. The CDR3 region is CASSPWGQSNQPQHF.

The chain carries TRBV7-2 and TRBJ1-3. The germline CDR1 and CDR2 sequences are SGHTA and FQGNSA. The CDR3 is made up of 14 amino acids. The CDR3 region is CASSLDPSGNTIYF.

This chain connects TRBV7-2 to TRBJ2-1. The CDR3 consists of 17 residues. Germline CDR1 SGHTA, CDR2 FQGNSA. CDR3: CASSLEIVGNPSNEQFF. The variable domain in full, with the rest retrieved from reference TRBV7-2 and TRBJ2-1, is GAGVSQSPSNKVTEKGKDVELRCDPISGHTALYWYRQSLGQGLEFLIYFQGNSAPDKSGLPSDRFSAERTGGSVSTLTIQRTQQEDSAVYLCASSLEIVGNPSNEQFFGPGTRLTVL.

The chain has TRBV7-9 and TRBJ2-7; lacking DNA, the TRBD2 call made by TCRdb goes unchecked. The CDR3 spans 15 residues. The germline gives CDR1 SEHNR, CDR2 FQNEAQ (reference sequence). The CDR3 protein is CASSPRGAISYEQYF.

The chain couples TRBV7-2 to TRBJ2-4; TCRdb reports TRBD1, a call that lacks DNA to check it against. The CDR3 is made up of 14 amino acids. Germline V gene lookup returns CDR1 SGHTA and CDR2 FQGNSA. The CDR3: CASSTRGAVNIQYF.

This chain connects TRBV6-2 or TRBV6-3 to TRBJ1-5. Germline loops: CDR1 MNHEY, CDR2 SVGEGT. The CDR3 contains 15 residues. The CDR3 loop is CASSSFHAGNQPQHF.

The CDR3 spells CATSRGGGRMNTEAFF. The chain joins TRBV15 to TRBJ1-1; TCRdb selects TRBD1, and the lack of DNA leaves this call unchecked. CDR3 size: 16 residues. CDR1 is LNHNV and CDR2 is YYDKDF in the germline V gene (reference sequence).

This rearrangement joins TRBV28 to TRBJ2-5; the D gene TCRdb calls, TRBD1, cannot be checked with no DNA. The CDR3 extends over 15 amino acids. From germline, CDR1 is MDHEN and CDR2 SYDVKM. The CDR3 here is CASSPTGQTQETQYF.

The CDR3 is CASSGPQTAGVDTQYF. The chain joins TRBV5-4 to TRBJ2-3; the D call of TRBD2 rests on TCRdb alone, since no DNA is present to check it. Germline-derived CDR1 and CDR2 are SGHNT and YYREEE (reference sequence). The CDR3 covers 16 residues.

This clonotype ranks as medium-sized in terms of frequency. The chain employs TRBV7-9 and TRBJ1-2. This CDR3 comprises 11 residues. The V gene's germline CDR1 is SEHNR and CDR2 FQNEAQ (reference sequence). CDR3: CASSLETDYTF.

This CDR3 is CSGLKGQETQYF. This chain connects TRBV29-1 to TRBJ2-5. This CDR3 has 12 amino acids. The germline CDR1 and CDR2 sequences are SQVTM and ANQGSEA.

The chain employs TRBV5-1 and TRBJ2-7. Per the germline V gene, CDR1 is SGHRS and CDR2 is YFSETQ. The CDR3 is made up of 11 amino acids. The CDR3 is CASSLYDEQYF.